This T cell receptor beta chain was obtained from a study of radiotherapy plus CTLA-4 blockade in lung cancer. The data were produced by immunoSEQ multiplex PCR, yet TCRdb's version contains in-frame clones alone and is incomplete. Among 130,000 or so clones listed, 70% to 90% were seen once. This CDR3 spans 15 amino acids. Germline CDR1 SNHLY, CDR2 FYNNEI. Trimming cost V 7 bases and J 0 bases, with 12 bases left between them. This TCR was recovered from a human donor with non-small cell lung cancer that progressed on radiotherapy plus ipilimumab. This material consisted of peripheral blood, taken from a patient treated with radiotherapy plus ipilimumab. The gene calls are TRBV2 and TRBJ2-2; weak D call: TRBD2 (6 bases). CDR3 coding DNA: TGTGCCAGCACCCCGGGGGACCCGAACACCGGGGAGCTGTTTTTT. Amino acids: CASTPGDPNTGELFF.